These 3 T cell receptor beta chains originate from one sample sequenced in a study of cytomegalovirus exposure and HLA in healthy donors. Data came from immunoSEQ multiplex PCR; TCRdb stores just in-frame clones and leaves some out. The repertoire includes about 78,000 clones, about 96% of them detected once, and around 1.6% sits in the top ten. The sample consisted of PBMCs. Receptors originate from a man younger than 30 in good health and CMV-seropositive.

The chain couples TRBV11-3 to TRBJ2-3; possibly TRBD1 for D (5 bases). CDR3 size: 14 residues. V lost 5 bases to trimming and J lost 3 bases, with 12 bases between them. CDR1 is SGHNT, CDR2 YENEEA, per germline. For the CDR3, the DNA is TGTGCCAGCAGCCGTACAGGTGGGACAGATACGCAGTATTTT. It is translated as CASSRTGGTDTQYF.

The CDR3 sequence: CATHRIIQETQYF. The CDR3 bases are TGTGCCACCCACAGGATTATCCAAGAGACCCAGTACTTC. The V call is TRBV6-6, the J call TRBJ2-5, with D possibly TRBD1 on 5 matching bases. CDR3 length: 13 amino acids. Germline V gives CDR1 MNHNY, CDR2 SVGAGI (reference sequence). V was trimmed by 10 bases and J by 1 base, leaving 13 bases between them.

This chain links TRBV7-9 with TRBJ2-5, with TRBD1 matching over 10 bases. The CDR3 totals 15 residues. Trimming at V came to 5 bases and at J to 7 bases, leaving 10 bases not matched to a gene. Germline V gives CDR1 SEHNR, CDR2 FQNEAQ (reference sequence). CDR3 sequence (DNA): TGTGCCAGCAGCACTCGGGACAGGGGTTACGGGACCCAGTACTTC. It is translated as CASSTRDRGYGTQYF.